The sequence of this T cell receptor (beta chain) was determined in a study of blood T cell repertoires in COVID-19. CDR3 size: 15 residues. The V end lost 7 bases, the J end lost 4 bases, and 19 bases lay between the germline ends. CDR1 and CDR2 from the germline V gene are MDHEN and SYDVKM. As processed by the authors: For nucleated cells, counts were estimated from reference gene primer amplification. Profiling relied on immunoSEQ multiplex PCR, and the TCRdb table lists in-frame clones only, not all of them. V, J and clone size are taken as reported in that table, and D and trimming were inferred from the DNA itself. The data show around 270,000 clones, 70% to 90% seen once. Patients of the Seattle cohort, enrolled during active infection, were followed longitudinally.

The sequence came from a woman aged 60-75 years with COVID-19, enrolled during active disease. V and J are TRBV28 and TRBJ1-2, with D possibly matching TRBD1 (5 bases). The sequencing input was peripheral blood. The CDR3 nucleotides are TGTGCCAGCACCTGGGGGGGAGTCACTCTCTATGGCTACACCTTC. Translation gives CASTWGGVTLYGYTF.